This T cell receptor (beta chain) was documented in a study of early T cells in non-severe SARS-CoV-2 infection. The overall study: Sequenced bulk RNA came from whole blood that was unsorted, and chains were unpaired.

General study findings and limits: VDJdb-based matching was biased toward anti-spike CD8 responses and missed private and CD4 specificities.

Germline V gene data show CDR1 as MNHEY and CDR2 as SVGAGI. V was trimmed by 6 bases and J by 4 bases, leaving 13 bases between them. This CDR3 is built from 14 residues. As concerns this clonotype: Its antigen remains unidentified.

Unique molecular identifiers (one per individual cDNA molecule) were attached. TCRdb used MiXCR to reprocess the 5' RACE reads, holding one entry per CDR3 protein. In the table there are some 46,000 distinct CDR3 sequences, approximately 6.5% of which are singletons. The source was whole blood, collected at baseline. The V call is TRBV6-5, the J call TRBJ1-3, with D maybe TRBD1 (6 bases). The sequence was collected from an adult who was a healthcare worker with PCR-confirmed SARS-CoV-2 infection or an uninfected control (not recorded which). The CDR3 bases are TGTGCCAGCAGCAGGGACACAACGGGAAACACCATATATTTT. Its translation is CASSRDTTGNTIYF.